What follows are 3 T cell receptor beta chains derived from one specimen sequenced in a study of cytomegalovirus exposure and HLA in healthy donors. The study ran its PCR with 60 Vbeta and 13 Jbeta primers. Produced via immunoSEQ multiplex PCR; TCRdb's table is partial and in-frame only. This table holds under 200,000 clones, 80% to 85% found once. The sample consisted of PBMCs. The receptors come from a boy aged 2 to 10 in good health and CMV-seronegative.

The genes are TRBV27 and TRBJ2-2; possibly TRBD1 for D (6 bases). The length of the CDR3 is 14 residues. Between the trimmed V and J ends, which lost 5 bases and 3 bases, there was a span of 10 bases. Germline V CDR1 and CDR2: MNHEY, SMNVEV (reference sequence). CDR3 region: CASSRQGYTGELFF. The DNA of the CDR3 is TGTGCCAGCAGTAGGCAGGGGTACACCGGGGAGCTGTTTTTT.

In its sample, this clone was seen a few times. The chain is built from TRBV4-1 and TRBJ1-1, with D unresolved. The CDR3 consists of 12 residues. Germline-derived CDR1 and CDR2 are MGHRA and YSYEKL. Trimming stripped 3 bases from V and 3 bases from J, with 5 bases between. The CDR3 loop reads CASSHTYTEAFF. DNA for the CDR3: TGCGCCAGCAGCCACACTTACACTGAAGCTTTCTTT.

The rearrangement links TRBV28 to TRBJ2-3; no firm D call. V dropped 1 base and J dropped 2 bases, with 4 bases sitting between them. The CDR3 is 13 amino acids. Germline V gene lookup returns CDR1 MDHEN and CDR2 SYDVKM. The CDR3 sequence is CASSLSVTDTQYF. CDR3 DNA: TGTGCCAGCAGTTTATCCGTCACAGATACGCAGTATTTT.